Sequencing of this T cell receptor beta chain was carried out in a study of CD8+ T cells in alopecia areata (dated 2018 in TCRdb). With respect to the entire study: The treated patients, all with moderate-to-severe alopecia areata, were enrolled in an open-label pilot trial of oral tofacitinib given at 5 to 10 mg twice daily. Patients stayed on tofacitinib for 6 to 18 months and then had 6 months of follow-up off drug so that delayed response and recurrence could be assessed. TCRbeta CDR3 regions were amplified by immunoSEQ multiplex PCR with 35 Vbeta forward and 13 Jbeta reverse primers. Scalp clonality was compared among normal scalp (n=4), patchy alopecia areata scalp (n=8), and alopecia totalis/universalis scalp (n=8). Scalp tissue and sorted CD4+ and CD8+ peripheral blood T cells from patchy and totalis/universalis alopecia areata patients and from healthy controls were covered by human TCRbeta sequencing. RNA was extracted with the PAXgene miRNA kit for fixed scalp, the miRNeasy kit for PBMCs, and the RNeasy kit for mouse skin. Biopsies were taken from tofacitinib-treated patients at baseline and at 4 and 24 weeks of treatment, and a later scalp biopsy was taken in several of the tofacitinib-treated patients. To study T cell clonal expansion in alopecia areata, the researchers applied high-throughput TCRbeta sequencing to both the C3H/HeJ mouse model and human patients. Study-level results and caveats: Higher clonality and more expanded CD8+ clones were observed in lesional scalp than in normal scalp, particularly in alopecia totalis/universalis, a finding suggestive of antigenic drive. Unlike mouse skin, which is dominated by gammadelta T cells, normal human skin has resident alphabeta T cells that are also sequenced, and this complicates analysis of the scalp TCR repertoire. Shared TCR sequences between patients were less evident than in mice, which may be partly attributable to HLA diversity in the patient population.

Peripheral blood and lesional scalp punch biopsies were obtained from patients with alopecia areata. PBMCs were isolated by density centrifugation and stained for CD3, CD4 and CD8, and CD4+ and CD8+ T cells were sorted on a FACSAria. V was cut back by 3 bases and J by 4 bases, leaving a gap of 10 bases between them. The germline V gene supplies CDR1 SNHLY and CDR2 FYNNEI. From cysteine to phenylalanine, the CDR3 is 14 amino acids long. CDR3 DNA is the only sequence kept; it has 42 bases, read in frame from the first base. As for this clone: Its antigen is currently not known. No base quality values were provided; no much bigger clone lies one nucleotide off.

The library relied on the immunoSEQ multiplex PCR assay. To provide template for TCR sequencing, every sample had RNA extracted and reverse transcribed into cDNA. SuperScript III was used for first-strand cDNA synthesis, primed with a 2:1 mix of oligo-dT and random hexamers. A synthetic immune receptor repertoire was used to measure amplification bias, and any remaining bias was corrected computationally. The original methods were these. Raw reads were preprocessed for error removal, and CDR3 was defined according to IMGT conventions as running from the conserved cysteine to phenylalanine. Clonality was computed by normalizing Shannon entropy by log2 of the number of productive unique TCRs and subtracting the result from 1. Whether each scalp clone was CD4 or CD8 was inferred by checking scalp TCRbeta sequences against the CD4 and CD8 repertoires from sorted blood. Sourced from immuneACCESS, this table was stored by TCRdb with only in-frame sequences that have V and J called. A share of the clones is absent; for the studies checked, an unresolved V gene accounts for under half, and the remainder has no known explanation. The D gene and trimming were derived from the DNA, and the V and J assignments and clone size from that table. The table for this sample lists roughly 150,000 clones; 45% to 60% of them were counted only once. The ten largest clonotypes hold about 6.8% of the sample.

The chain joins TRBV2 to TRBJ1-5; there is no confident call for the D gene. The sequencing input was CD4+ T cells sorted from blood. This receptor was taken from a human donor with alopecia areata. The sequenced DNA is TGTGCCAGCAGTGACAAGACTCCAAATCAGCCCCAGCATTTT. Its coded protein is CASSDKTPNQPQHF. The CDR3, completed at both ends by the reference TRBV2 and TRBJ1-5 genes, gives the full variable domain EPEVTQTPSHQVTQMGQEVILRCVPISNHLYFYWYRQILGQKVEFLVSFYNNEISEKSEIFDDQFSVERPDGSNFTLKIRSTKLEDSAMYFCASSDKTPNQPQHFGDGTRLSIL.